The rows below give T cell receptor beta chains drawn from one sample of a study of blood T cell repertoires in COVID-19. Only in-frame clones appear in the TCRdb table, and some are missing; sequencing was by immunoSEQ multiplex PCR. The table records roughly 320,000 clones, approximately 84% of them present only once. Sequenced: PBMCs or T cells enriched from blood (not recorded which). Every receptor here comes from a man younger than 45 who had recovered from COVID-19. Each CDR3 is given with its conserved first and last residue. D genes are given only for firm matches. Only part of the rows carry a size: once, few, many, or a class if the clone is expanded.

d_gene	v_gene	abundance	j_gene	CDR3aa	CDR3nt
TRBD1	TRBV9	-	TRBJ1-4	CASSALTGVGEKLFF	TGTGCCAGCAGCGCCTTGACAGGGGTTGGTGAAAAACTGTTTTTT
-	TRBV18	-	TRBJ2-7	CASSPGSGRGQYF	TGTGCCAGCTCACCAGGTTCGGGTAGGGGGCAGTACTTC
-	TRBV29-1	-	TRBJ1-1	CSVEGGQNTEAFF	TGCAGCGTTGAAGGCGGACAGAACACTGAAGCTTTCTTT
TRBD1	TRBV10-3	-	TRBJ2-7	CAISAREGAEQYF	TGTGCCATCAGTGCTCGCGAGGGGGCCGAGCAGTACTTC
-	TRBV5-4	-	TRBJ2-1	CASSLGENNEQFF	TGTGCCAGCAGCTTGGGGGAGAACAATGAGCAGTTCTTC
TRBD1	TRBV27	-	TRBJ2-7	CASSPQGALAEQYF	TGTGCCAGCAGTCCACAGGGGGCTCTCGCCGAGCAGTACTTC
TRBD2	TRBV4-1	-	TRBJ2-3	CASSPTSGGPDTQYF	TGCGCCAGCAGCCCGACTAGCGGGGGGCCAGATACGCAGTATTTT
TRBD1	TRBV7-9	-	TRBJ2-1	CASIRQGPYNEQFF	TGTGCCAGCATCAGACAGGGGCCATACAATGAGCAGTTCTTC
TRBD2	TRBV7-8	-	TRBJ2-7	CASTPPTSDYEQYF	TGTGCCAGCACCCCCCCGACTAGCGACTACGAGCAGTACTTC
-	TRBV7-6	-	TRBJ1-2	CASSDFGGGATF	-
TRBD1	TRBV18	-	TRBJ1-3	CASSTGLGNTIYF	TGTGCCAGCTCGACAGGGCTTGGAAACACCATATATTTT
-	TRBV12-3/TRBV12-4	once	TRBJ2-5	CASSSIPQETQYF	TGTGCCAGCAGTTCAATCCCCCAAGAGACCCAGTACTTC
-	TRBV4-1	-	TRBJ2-1	CASSSGGSYNEQFF	TGCGCCAGCAGTAGCGGAGGGTCTTACAATGAGCAGTTCTTC
TRBD1	TRBV5-6	-	TRBJ1-2	CASSWDRASGGYTF	TGTGCCAGCAGCTGGGACAGGGCAAGTGGCGGCTACACTTTC
-	TRBV2	-	TRBJ2-2	CASYVAGGTGELFF	TGTGCCAGCTACGTGGCAGGGGGGACCGGGGAGCTGTTTTTT
-	TRBV27	-	TRBJ1-5	CAVQGNQPQHF	TGTGCCGTACAGGGCAATCAGCCCCAGCATTTT
-	TRBV28	-	TRBJ1-4	CASTGGGASREKLFF	TGTGCCAGCACCGGAGGCGGGGCGAGTCGTGAAAAACTGTTTTTT
-	TRBV3-1/TRBV3-2	-	TRBJ1-3	CASSQETGAGNTIYF	TGTGCCAGCAGCCAAGAGACAGGAGCCGGAAACACCATATATTTT
TRBD1	TRBV7-9	-	TRBJ1-2	CASSLSGQGAKGYTF	TGTGCCAGCAGCTTAAGCGGACAGGGGGCAAAGGGCTACACCTTC
-	TRBV7-2	-	TRBJ2-7	CASSLAPQGPPSYEQYF	TGTGCCAGCAGCTTAGCCCCACAGGGACCCCCCTCCTACGAGCAGTACTTC
-	TRBV2	-	TRBJ1-1	CASSGGGSGTEAFF	TGTGCCAGCAGTGGGGGAGGGTCAGGCACTGAAGCTTTCTTT
TRBD1	TRBV24-1	few	TRBJ2-2	CATSGPSGQGPKNTGELFF	TGTGCCACCAGTGGTCCCTCGGGACAGGGACCCAAGAACACCGGGGAGCTGTTTTTT
-	TRBV5-1	-	TRBJ1-4	CASSPEGGANNEKLFF	TGCGCCAGCAGCCCGGAAGGGGGGGCGAATAATGAAAAACTGTTTTTT
TRBD1	TRBV7-6	-	TRBJ1-1	CASSSRTGVNTEAFF	TGTGCCAGCAGCTCCCGGACAGGAGTGAACACTGAAGCTTTCTTT
-	TRBV6-1	-	TRBJ1-1	CASSELWQYEAFF	TGTGCCAGCAGTGAACTGTGGCAGTATGAAGCTTTCTTT
TRBD1	TRBV18	-	TRBJ2-7	CASSPGQGTSYEQYF	TGTGCCAGCTCACCCGGACAGGGGACCTCCTACGAGCAGTACTTC
TRBD1	TRBV19	-	TRBJ1-3	CASRSDRSLGYSGNTIYF	TGTGCCAGTAGATCGGACAGGTCCTTGGGTTACTCTGGAAACACCATATATTTT
-	TRBV9	-	TRBJ2-7	CASSAPGRGSYEQYF	TGTGCCAGCAGCGCTCCGGGACGGGGGTCCTACGAGCAGTACTTC
-	TRBV19	-	TRBJ1-5	CASSLGQGPFSGQPQHF	TGTGCCAGTAGTCTTGGTCAGGGGCCATTTTCAGGTCAGCCCCAGCATTTT
-	TRBV6-1	-	TRBJ1-2	CASSEDEDYGYTF	TGTGCCAGCAGTGAAGACGAGGACTATGGCTACACCTTC